This T cell receptor (beta chain) was identified in a study of early T cells in non-severe SARS-CoV-2 infection. This clonotype came up many times. TCRdb re-derived calls from the 5' RACE reads in MiXCR, one entry per CDR3 protein. Among about 110,000 distinct CDR3 sequences listed, 12% were seen once. This CDR3 is built from 13 residues. The germline gives CDR1 SQVTM, CDR2 ANQGSEA. V was pared by 1 base and J by 9 bases, with 13 bases between. This clonotype was sampled from an adult who was a healthcare worker with PCR-confirmed SARS-CoV-2 infection or an uninfected control (not recorded which). Specimen: whole blood. This chain connects TRBV29-1 to TRBJ2-1; D gene unclear. The CDR3 spells CSVEGGESSEQFF. In DNA form, the CDR3 reads TGCAGCGTTGAAGGTGGCGAATCAAGTGAGCAGTTCTTC.